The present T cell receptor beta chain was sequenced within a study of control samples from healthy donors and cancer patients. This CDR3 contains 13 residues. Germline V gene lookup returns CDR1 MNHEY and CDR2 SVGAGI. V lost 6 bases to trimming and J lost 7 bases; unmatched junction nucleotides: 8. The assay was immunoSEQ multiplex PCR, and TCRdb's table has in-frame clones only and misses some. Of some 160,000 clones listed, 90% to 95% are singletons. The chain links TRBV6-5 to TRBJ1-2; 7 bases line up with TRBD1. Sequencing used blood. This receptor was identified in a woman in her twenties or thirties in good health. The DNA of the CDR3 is TGTGCCAGCAGGACCACAGGGGAGGGTGGCTACACCTTC. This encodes CASRTTGEGGYTF.